These T cell receptor beta chains were read from a single sample in a study of response to subunit inactivated influenza vaccine. From the RT-PCR reads, TCRdb called clonotypes with MiXCR, one entry per CDR3 protein. Among 650,000 to 800,000 distinct CDR3 sequences, approximately 14% were seen once, and the ten largest hold 5.5% to 8%. The specimen was PBMCs from blood, collected approximately 15 days before vaccination. These receptors were obtained from a man aged 50-60 years who received an inactivated influenza vaccine. CDR3s include the opening cysteine and the closing phenylalanine or tryptophan. The order of the fields is clone size, V gene, D gene, J gene, CDR3 protein, CDR3 DNA. D genes are given only for firm matches. Where a row states a size, it is once, few, many or the class of an expanded clone; other rows omit it.

size: -; V: TRBV11-1; D: TRBD2; J: TRBJ2-3; CDR3: CASNLAGTSGGSSADTQYF; DNA: TGTGCCAGCAACTTAGCGGGGACTAGCGGGGGGAGTTCCGCAGATACGCAGTATTTT
size: -; V: TRBV20-1; D: TRBD2; J: TRBJ2-1; CDR3: CSASGAGEAYNEQFF; DNA: TGCAGTGCTAGTGGAGCGGGAGAGGCGTACAATGAGCAGTTCTTC
size: -; V: TRBV7-9; D: TRBD1; J: TRBJ2-1; CDR3: CASRRQGAGDEQFF; DNA: TGTGCCAGCAGGAGACAGGGGGCCGGGGATGAGCAGTTCTTC
size: few; V: TRBV28; D: -; J: TRBJ1-1; CDR3: CASRIQGEAFF; DNA: TGTGCCAGCAGAATACAGGGTGAAGCTTTCTTT
size: few; V: TRBV4-2; D: TRBD2; J: TRBJ2-3; CDR3: CASSQVSGTRTDTQYF; DNA: TGTGCCAGCAGCCAAGTTAGCGGGACACGCACAGATACGCAGTATTTT
size: many; V: TRBV5-1; D: TRBD1; J: TRBJ2-2; CDR3: CASSLSGQGTGELFF; DNA: TGCGCCAGCAGCTTGAGTGGACAGGGGACCGGGGAGCTGTTTTTT
size: many; V: TRBV20-1; D: TRBD1; J: TRBJ2-7; CDR3: CSARDRSYEQYF; DNA: TGCAGCGCTAGGGACAGATCCTACGAGCAGTACTTC
size: -; V: TRBV12-3/TRBV12-4; D: TRBD2; J: TRBJ2-2; CDR3: CASSPLAGGTGELFF; DNA: TGTGCCAGCAGCCCCTTGGCGGGAGGGACCGGGGAGCTGTTTTTT
size: many; V: TRBV20-1; D: -; J: TRBJ1-3; CDR3: CSARDRVNTIYF; DNA: TGCAGTGCTAGAGACAGGGTCAACACCATATATTTT
size: -; V: TRBV6-1; D: -; J: TRBJ2-3; CDR3: CATPGLEGRRVDTQYF; DNA: TGTGCCACCCCCGGCCTCGAGGGACGCCGGGTTGATACGCAGTATTTT
size: many; V: TRBV28; D: -; J: TRBJ1-1; CDR3: CASSLWDNSKAFF; DNA: TGTGCCAGCAGTTTATGGGACAATTCTAAAGCTTTCTTT
size: few; V: TRBV5-1; D: TRBD2; J: TRBJ2-1; CDR3: CASSLGGRDLDEQFF; DNA: TGCGCCAGCAGCTTGGGAGGGAGGGACCTAGATGAGCAGTTCTTC
size: -; V: TRBV5-1; D: -; J: TRBJ2-1; CDR3: CASSLGVDQFF; DNA: TGCGCCAGCAGCTTGGGGGTTGACCAGTTCTTC
size: -; V: TRBV20-1; D: -; J: TRBJ1-6; CDR3: CSARGPRAYNSPLHF; DNA: TGCAGTGCTAGAGGTCCCAGGGCATATAATTCACCCCTCCACTTT
size: many; V: TRBV3-1; D: -; J: TRBJ2-2; CDR3: CASSQHYSVEGNTGELFF; DNA: TGTGCCAGCAGCCAACACTACTCGGTGGAGGGGAACACCGGGGAGCTGTTTTTT
size: -; V: TRBV28; D: -; J: TRBJ2-7; CDR3: CASSFFRSYEQYF; DNA: TGTGCCAGCAGTTTCTTTCGCTCCTACGAGCAGTACTTC
size: few; V: TRBV2; D: -; J: TRBJ2-5; CDR3: CASSAGRGETQYF; DNA: TGTGCCAGCAGTGCGGGCAGGGGAGAGACCCAGTACTTC
size: -; V: TRBV19; D: TRBD2; J: TRBJ2-5; CDR3: CASSIELAGPQETQYF; DNA: TGTGCCAGTAGTATAGAGCTAGCGGGACCCCAAGAGACCCAGTACTTC
size: -; V: TRBV20-1; D: -; J: TRBJ2-2; CDR3: CSARDLRGGFTGELFF; DNA: TGCAGTGCTAGAGATCTTAGGGGGGGCTTCACCGGGGAGCTGTTTTTT
size: many; V: TRBV7-6; D: -; J: TRBJ2-5; CDR3: CASSLTRETQYF; DNA: TGTGCCAGCAGCTTAACTCGGGAGACCCAGTACTTC
size: -; V: TRBV7-3; D: TRBD1; J: TRBJ2-5; CDR3: CASSLGTGGFYETQYF; DNA: TGTGCCAGCAGCCTGGGGACAGGGGGCTTCTATGAGACCCAGTACTTC
size: -; V: TRBV4-2; D: TRBD2; J: TRBJ2-5; CDR3: CASSRAPGTSGMGAQETQYF; DNA: TGTGCCAGCAGCCGAGCCCCCGGGACTAGCGGAATGGGGGCTCAAGAGACCCAGTACTTC
size: -; V: TRBV30; D: -; J: TRBJ1-4; CDR3: CAWSVGPATNEKLFF; DNA: TGTGCCTGGAGTGTCGGCCCTGCAACTAATGAAAAACTGTTTTTT
size: many; V: TRBV11-2; D: -; J: TRBJ2-5; CDR3: CASSAGLAQETQYF; DNA: TGTGCCAGCAGCGCGGGACTGGCGCAAGAGACCCAGTACTTC
size: -; V: TRBV7-9; D: -; J: TRBJ1-2; CDR3: CASSLDTFSVYGYTF; DNA: TGTGCCAGCAGCTTAGATACCTTCTCCGTCTATGGCTACACCTTC
size: few; V: TRBV20-1; D: -; J: TRBJ2-1; CDR3: CSAPLPGTRSYNEQFF; DNA: TGCAGTGCCCCCCTCCCCGGGACTCGCTCCTACAATGAGCAGTTCTTC
size: -; V: TRBV4-2; D: -; J: TRBJ2-7; CDR3: CASSQGTGHTYEQYF; DNA: TGTGCCAGCAGCCAAGGCACCGGTCACACGTACGAGCAGTACTTC
size: few; V: TRBV6-1; D: -; J: TRBJ2-3; CDR3: CASSLAWASTDTQYF; DNA: TGTGCCAGCAGTCTAGCCTGGGCTAGCACAGATACGCAGTATTTT
size: many; V: TRBV28; D: TRBD1; J: TRBJ1-5; CDR3: CASSLGTGNQPQHF; DNA: TGTGCCAGCAGCCTTGGGACAGGCAATCAGCCCCAGCATTTT
size: many; V: TRBV12-3/TRBV12-4; D: TRBD2; J: TRBJ2-2; CDR3: CASPGSSGIGIGELFF; DNA: TGTGCCAGCCCAGGGTCTAGCGGGATTGGTATCGGGGAGCTGTTTTTT
size: once; V: TRBV4-1; D: TRBD2; J: TRBJ2-7; CDR3: CASSHTGLAGGLSYEQYF; DNA: TGCGCCAGCAGCCATACGGGACTAGCGGGGGGGCTTTCCTACGAGCAGTACTTC
size: -; V: TRBV5-6; D: -; J: TRBJ2-3; CDR3: CASSLTFTDTQYF; DNA: TGTGCCAGCAGCTTGACTTTCACAGATACGCAGTATTTT
size: few; V: TRBV12-3/TRBV12-4; D: TRBD1; J: TRBJ1-1; CDR3: CASRTDREKNTEAFF; DNA: TGTGCCAGCAGAACGGACAGGGAAAAGAACACTGAAGCTTTCTTT
size: -; V: TRBV12-3/TRBV12-4; D: -; J: TRBJ2-1; CDR3: CASSHRETNEQFF; DNA: TGTGCCAGCAGTCACCGGGAGACGAATGAGCAGTTCTTC
size: -; V: TRBV18; D: TRBD2; J: TRBJ2-5; CDR3: CASSPRTLAGNPQETQYF; DNA: TGTGCCAGCTCTCCTAGAACCTTAGCGGGGAACCCGCAAGAGACCCAGTACTTC
size: -; V: TRBV5-5; D: TRBD1; J: TRBJ2-2; CDR3: CASSSSQGANTGELFF; DNA: TGTGCCAGCAGTTCCTCCCAGGGGGCGAACACCGGGGAGCTGTTTTTT
size: -; V: TRBV12-3/TRBV12-4; D: -; J: TRBJ2-7; CDR3: CASSLGVRYEQYF; DNA: TGTGCCAGCAGTCTGGGAGTCCGCTACGAGCAGTACTTC
size: few; V: TRBV11-1; D: -; J: TRBJ2-3; CDR3: CASSLALGAGPLVARVTDTQYF; DNA: TGTGCCAGCAGCTTAGCCCTGGGGGCGGGCCCCTTGGTAGCGCGAGTCACAGATACGCAGTATTTT
size: many; V: TRBV11-1; D: TRBD1; J: TRBJ2-1; CDR3: CASSRDRYNEQFF; DNA: TGTGCCAGCAGCCGGGACAGATACAATGAGCAGTTCTTC
size: -; V: TRBV3-1; D: TRBD2; J: TRBJ2-5; CDR3: CASSQDVLADRGETQYF; DNA: TGTGCCAGCAGCCAAGATGTCCTAGCGGACCGGGGGGAGACCCAGTACTTC
size: few; V: TRBV9; D: -; J: TRBJ2-7; CDR3: CASSTGPTLAYEQYF; DNA: TGTGCCAGCAGCACCGGACCCACGTTAGCCTACGAGCAGTACTTC
size: -; V: TRBV28; D: -; J: TRBJ2-7; CDR3: CASALSTALYEQYF; DNA: TGTGCCAGTGCCTTGTCGACAGCACTCTACGAGCAGTACTTC
size: few; V: TRBV7-2; D: TRBD2; J: TRBJ2-5; CDR3: CASSLAGTSGGQETQYF; DNA: TGTGCCAGCAGCTTAGCTGGGACTAGCGGGGGACAAGAGACCCAGTACTTC
size: -; V: TRBV2; D: TRBD2; J: TRBJ2-1; CDR3: CALLGTSGRGGSYNEQFF; DNA: TGTGCCCTCCTAGGGACTAGCGGGCGCGGAGGGTCCTACAATGAGCAGTTCTTC
size: few; V: TRBV20-1; D: TRBD2; J: TRBJ2-3; CDR3: CSDYRTSRADTQYF; DNA: TGCAGTGATTACCGGACTAGCAGGGCAGATACGCAGTATTTT
size: -; V: TRBV2; D: TRBD1; J: TRBJ1-1; CDR3: CASSERPGGGGPEAFF; DNA: TGTGCCAGCAGTGAACGACCGGGTGGAGGGGGCCCTGAAGCTTTCTTT
size: -; V: TRBV5-1; D: TRBD1; J: TRBJ2-5; CDR3: CASSPSGTGVETQYF; DNA: TGCGCCAGCAGCCCCTCCGGGACAGGGGTCGAGACCCAGTACTTC
size: few; V: TRBV3-1; D: TRBD2; J: TRBJ2-5; CDR3: CASKLADGETQYF; DNA: TGTGCCAGCAAACTAGCGGATGGAGAGACCCAGTACTTC
size: many; V: TRBV9; D: -; J: TRBJ2-1; CDR3: CASSVEPGRPRLEQFF; DNA: TGTGCCAGCAGCGTAGAGCCGGGACGACCGAGACTTGAGCAGTTCTTC
size: few; V: TRBV6-2/TRBV6-3; D: TRBD1; J: TRBJ2-7; CDR3: CASRRGTGGSYEQYF; DNA: TGTGCCAGCAGACGCGGGACAGGGGGCTCCTACGAGCAGTACTTC
size: -; V: TRBV6-1; D: TRBD2; J: TRBJ2-7; CDR3: CASRGLGEGYEQYF; DNA: TGTGCCAGCAGAGGACTAGGAGAGGGCTACGAGCAGTACTTC